This T cell receptor beta chain was captured in a study of cytomegalovirus exposure and HLA in healthy donors. Across the study: As released early, the data held about 85 million unique TCRs from HLA-typed donors.

Though nominally healthy at sampling, donors likely had unrecorded immune exposures. CDR1 and CDR2 from the germline V gene are MNHEY and SMNVEV (reference sequence). Deletions cut 8 bases from V and 0 bases from J, with 11 bases between. This CDR3 is built from 13 residues. In the case of this clone: The antigen is unknown.

Overall study findings and caveats: In an earlier analysis, in some 600 donors, most V segments appeared productive either ~87% or ~30% of the time.

Both 60 Vbeta primers and 13 Jbeta primers went into the PCR. TCRdb keeps only in-frame clones here, not all; method: immunoSEQ multiplex PCR. Of some 240,000 clones listed, about nine tenths were seen once; the top ten hold roughly 1.5%. The sample consisted of PBMCs. This sequence originates from a girl aged 2-10 years in good health and CMV-seronegative. The V and J genes are TRBV27 and TRBJ2-7, with D tentatively TRBD1 (6 bases). The CDR3 region is CASQDSSSYEQYF. In nucleotides, the CDR3 is TGTGCCAGCCAGGACAGCTCCTCCTACGAGCAGTACTTC.